A selection of T cell receptor beta chains follows, all from one sample in a study of tumor and adjacent non-tumor tissue in lung cancer. TCRdb independently ran MiXCR on the multiplex PCR reads; one entry per CDR3 protein. The sample has under 95,000 distinct CDR3 sequences; approximately 65% are singletons. Sequenced sample: lung tumor tissue. These receptors were collected from a man in his sixties with non-small cell lung cancer. Both conserved end residues are part of each CDR3. A D gene is named only where the DNA matches it firmly. Clone size is stated in some rows and not others, as once, few, many or a class when expanded.

D: -
J: TRBJ2-7
V: TRBV6-5
length: 14
size: -
DNA: TGTGCCAGCAGTTACTCTACAGGGCCTTACGAGCAGTACTTC
CDR3: CASSYSTGPYEQYF

D: -
J: TRBJ2-7
V: TRBV7-9
length: 13
size: -
DNA: TGTTCCAGCAGCTTGTCTAGCTCCTACGAGCAGTACTTC
CDR3: CSSSLSSSYEQYF

D: -
J: TRBJ2-1
V: TRBV7-9
length: 15
size: -
DNA: TGTGCCAGCATCGCACCGGGGGCGACTAGTAGTCAGCAGTCCTTC
CDR3: CASIAPGATSSQQSF

D: -
J: TRBJ2-3
V: TRBV5-4
length: 16
size: -
DNA: TGTGCCAGCAGCTTGGGGGGCAGAGACAGTACAGATACGCAGTATTTT
CDR3: CASSLGGRDSTDTQYF

D: -
J: TRBJ1-1
V: TRBV11-1
length: 17
size: -
DNA: TGTGCCAGTAGCTTATCCAGGGATAGCACAGTTAACACTGAAGCTTTCTTT
CDR3: CASSLSRDSTVNTEAFF

D: -
J: TRBJ2-1
V: TRBV24-1
length: 14
size: -
DNA: TGTGCCACCAGTAGCGCTCGGGGAAACAATGAGCAGTTCTTC
CDR3: CATSSARGNNEQFF

D: -
J: TRBJ2-5
V: TRBV29-1
length: 13
size: -
DNA: TGCAGCGTTGAAGGGAATTGCCAAGAGACCAAGTACTTC
CDR3: CSVEGNCQETKYF

D: TRBD1
J: TRBJ1-2
V: TRBV6-6
length: 14
size: -
DNA: TGTGCTAGCAGGCGGACAGGGGGTTCATATGGCTACACCTTC
CDR3: CASRRTGGSYGYTF

D: -
J: TRBJ1-2
V: TRBV10-2
length: 13
size: -
DNA: TGCACCAGTAGTGAGGACTGGTTCTATGGCTACACCTTC
CDR3: CTSSEDWFYGYTF

D: -
J: TRBJ2-7
V: TRBV6-5
length: 12
size: -
DNA: TGTGCCAGCAGTCACGGCAGCTACAAGCAGTACTTC
CDR3: CASSHGSYKQYF

D: -
J: TRBJ2-5
V: TRBV7-9
length: 16
size: -
DNA: TGTGCCAGCAGCTTAGCCAGCGGGTGGCTCCAAGAGACCCAGTACTTC
CDR3: CASSLASGWLQETQYF

D: -
J: TRBJ1-2
V: TRBV6-2/TRBV6-3
length: 12
size: -
DNA: TGTGCCAGCAGTTCAGAAGGTCGCGGCTACAAATTT
CDR3: CASSSEGRGYKF

D: TRBD1
J: TRBJ2-4
V: TRBV6-2/TRBV6-3
length: 14
size: many
DNA: TGTGCCAGCAGGCCAACAGGGGTGAAAAACATTCAGTACTTC
CDR3: CASRPTGVKNIQYF

D: -
J: TRBJ2-1
V: TRBV6-2/TRBV6-3
length: 11
size: -
DNA: TGTGCCAACAGTTACGGGTTCGAGCAGTTATTC
CDR3: CANSYGFEQLF

D: TRBD2
J: TRBJ2-5
V: TRBV4-1
length: 17
size: -
DNA: TGCGCCAGCAGTCAAGAGTGGCGGGAGGGACTCCAAGAGACCCAGTACTTC
CDR3: CASSQEWREGLQETQYF

D: TRBD2
J: TRBJ2-3
V: TRBV5-4
length: 16
size: medium-sized
DNA: TGTGCCAGCAGCATCGGACTAGCGGGAGGCACAGATACGCAGTATTTT
CDR3: CASSIGLAGGTDTQYF

D: -
J: TRBJ2-1
V: TRBV11-2
length: 16
size: -
DNA: TGTGCCGGCAGCTTAGATCAGCTGGGGACTCGCGGAGAGCAGTTCTTC
CDR3: CAGSLDQLGTRGEQFF

D: -
J: TRBJ1-3
V: TRBV6-6
length: 15
size: -
DNA: TGTGCCAGCGGCCCCGGGCCAACGACTGAGAACACCATATATTTT
CDR3: CASGPGPTTENTIYF

D: -
J: TRBJ2-6
V: TRBV2
length: 15
size: -
DNA: TGTGCCAGCAGTGAAACGCTCTCTGGGGCCAACGTCCTGACTTTC
CDR3: CASSETLSGANVLTF

D: -
J: TRBJ1-4
V: TRBV4-3
length: 14
size: -
DNA: TGCGCCAGCAGCCAAGAAGGCAGGGCTGGAAAGCTGTTTTTT
CDR3: CASSQEGRAGKLFF

D: TRBD2
J: TRBJ2-1
V: TRBV29-1
length: 14
size: -
DNA: TGCATCGTTCGACTAGCGGGTTCCTACGATGAGCAGTTCTTC
CDR3: CIVRLAGSYDEQFF

D: -
J: TRBJ2-3
V: TRBV6-1
length: 14
size: many
DNA: TGTGCCAGCAGTCAGGAAGGGGAGGAAGATACGCAGTATTTT
CDR3: CASSQEGEEDTQYF

D: -
J: TRBJ2-3
V: TRBV11-2
length: 11
size: -
DNA: TGTGCCAGCAGAGGTTCAGATACGCAATATTTT
CDR3: CASRGSDTQYF

D: -
J: TRBJ1-1
V: TRBV28
length: 12
size: -
DNA: TGTACCAGTTGGCAGGGGATCACTGAAGCTTTCTTT
CDR3: CTSWQGITEAFF

D: TRBD2
J: TRBJ2-1
V: TRBV12-3/TRBV12-4
length: 15
size: -
DNA: TGTGTCAGCAACGCGACAGCGGGGGGGTACAATGAGCAGTTCTTC
CDR3: CVSNATAGGYNEQFF

D: -
J: TRBJ2-7
V: TRBV6-5
length: 15
size: -
DNA: TGTGCCAGCAGTTCCGATCGGGGGGCGCGCTATGAGCAGTACTTC
CDR3: CASSSDRGARYEQYF

D: -
J: TRBJ2-3
V: TRBV5-4
length: 13
size: -
DNA: TGTGTCAGCAGCTTGGTCGAAGGGGATACGCAGTACTTT
CDR3: CVSSLVEGDTQYF

D: TRBD2
J: TRBJ2-1
V: TRBV12-3/TRBV12-4
length: 12
size: -
DNA: TGTGCCTGCAGCCTCCTTAGCGGGGAGCAGTTCTTC
CDR3: CACSLLSGEQFF

D: -
J: TRBJ1-1
V: TRBV7-3
length: 13
size: -
DNA: TGTACCAGCAGCTTGACAGTGAACACTGAAGCTTTCTTT
CDR3: CTSSLTVNTEAFF

D: -
J: TRBJ1-5
V: TRBV6-1
length: 17
size: -
DNA: TGTGCCAGCAGTGAAGAGCGGGGGAGAGTGACTCACCAGCCCCAGCATTTT
CDR3: CASSEERGRVTHQPQHF

D: -
J: TRBJ1-3
V: TRBV12-3/TRBV12-4
length: 12
size: -
DNA: TGTGCCGGCACCGTACGTGGAAGCACCATATATTTT
CDR3: CAGTVRGSTIYF

D: -
J: TRBJ1-2
V: TRBV29-1
length: 13
size: -
DNA: TGTAGCGTTGAAAGTCTGGGAAAGGGTGACTACACCTTC
CDR3: CSVESLGKGDYTF

D: -
J: TRBJ2-3
V: TRBV10-3
length: 12
size: -
DNA: TGTGTCACCAGTGCCTACACCGACACGCAGTATTTT
CDR3: CVTSAYTDTQYF

D: TRBD1
J: TRBJ2-3
V: TRBV24-1
length: 17
size: few
DNA: TGTGCCACCAGTGATCCCACTCCGGGACAGGGTACAGATACGCAGTATTTT
CDR3: CATSDPTPGQGTDTQYF

D: -
J: TRBJ1-2
V: TRBV11-2
length: 14
size: -
DNA: TGTGTCAGCAGCGCGAGTGCGGGGATCGGTGGCTACACCTTC
CDR3: CVSSASAGIGGYTF

D: TRBD1
J: TRBJ2-7
V: TRBV20-1
length: 13
size: many
DNA: TGCAGTTTACCCGGACAGGGAAGCTACGAGCAGTACTTC
CDR3: CSLPGQGSYEQYF

D: -
J: TRBJ2-1
V: TRBV28
length: 16
size: -
DNA: TGCGCCAGCAGCACCATAGCAGTCCCCTTTAACAATGAGCAGTTCTTC
CDR3: CASSTIAVPFNNEQFF

D: -
J: TRBJ2-5
V: TRBV4-1
length: 16
size: -
DNA: TGCGCTAACAGCCAAGCGACCCTTGGCTCGGAGGAGACCCAGTACTTC
CDR3: CANSQATLGSEETQYF

D: -
J: TRBJ1-1
V: TRBV29-1
length: 12
size: -
DNA: TGCAGCGTTGAGGTATGGCACGCTGAAGCTTTCTTT
CDR3: CSVEVWHAEAFF

D: -
J: TRBJ2-6
V: TRBV6-2/TRBV6-3
length: 16
size: -
DNA: TGTGCCAGCACCCGGAGGAGAATCTCTGAGGCCAACGTCCTGACTTTC
CDR3: CASTRRRISEANVLTF

D: -
J: TRBJ2-3
V: TRBV10-2
length: 13
size: many
DNA: TGCGCCAGCAGTGATTTGCGGACCGATACGCAGTATTTT
CDR3: CASSDLRTDTQYF

D: -
J: TRBJ2-2
V: TRBV24-1
length: 12
size: -
DNA: TGTGCCACAGGAGAGAACACCGGGGGGCTGTTTTTT
CDR3: CATGENTGGLFF

D: -
J: TRBJ2-5
V: TRBV4-3
length: 14
size: -
DNA: TGCGCTAGCAGCCAAGACTGGGGAGATGAGACCCAGTACTTC
CDR3: CASSQDWGDETQYF

D: TRBD2
J: TRBJ2-5
V: TRBV11-2
length: 16
size: once
DNA: TGTGCCAGTAGCTTACACGGACTAGCCGTCCAAGAGACCCAGCGCTTC
CDR3: CASSLHGLAVQETQRF

D: -
J: TRBJ2-6
V: TRBV12-3/TRBV12-4
length: 17
size: -
DNA: TGTACCAGCAGTCATGGGACTTCTGTCCCTGGGGCCAACGTCCTGACTTTC
CDR3: CTSSHGTSVPGANVLTF

D: -
J: TRBJ2-1
V: TRBV4-1
length: 16
size: -
DNA: TGCGCCTGCAGCCAAGATGGGCGGGTTTATATGGATGAGCAGTTCTTC
CDR3: CACSQDGRVYMDEQFF

D: TRBD2
J: TRBJ2-5
V: TRBV28
length: 16
size: -
DNA: TGTGCCAGCAGTTTTAGCGGGAGGGCCCTCATTGAGACCCAGTACTTC
CDR3: CASSFSGRALIETQYF

D: TRBD1
J: TRBJ1-5
V: TRBV6-1
length: 15
size: -
DNA: TGTGCCAGCAGTCCCGGGACAGTGGTGGGCCAGCCCCAGCATTTT
CDR3: CASSPGTVVGQPQHF

D: -
J: TRBJ2-6
V: TRBV6-6
length: 17
size: -
DNA: TGTGCCAGCAGCCCCATTGCTACCAGTTCTGGGGCCAACGTCCTGACTTTC
CDR3: CASSPIATSSGANVLTF

D: -
J: TRBJ2-5
V: TRBV5-4
length: 12
size: once
DNA: TGTGCCAGCAGATTCCTCGACAGTGCTGAGGACTTC
CDR3: CASRFLDSAEDF

D: -
J: TRBJ1-5
V: TRBV20-1
length: 14
size: many
DNA: TGCAGTGCTAGAGATGGGGTACTTAATCAGCCCCAGCATTTT
CDR3: CSARDGVLNQPQHF

D: -
J: TRBJ2-5
V: TRBV5-1
length: 13
size: -
DNA: TGCGCCAGCAGCTATTTGGGGGATGAGACCCAGTACTTC
CDR3: CASSYLGDETQYF

D: -
J: TRBJ2-5
V: TRBV29-1
length: 14
size: -
DNA: TGCAACGTCCGAGGCGTAGGGATATATGAGACTCAGTACTTC
CDR3: CNVRGVGIYETQYF

D: -
J: TRBJ2-7
V: TRBV11-2
length: 13
size: -
DNA: TGCGCCAGCAGCGCCTTACAATTATACGAGCGGTACTTC
CDR3: CASSALQLYERYF

D: -
J: TRBJ1-5
V: TRBV6-6
length: 19
size: -
DNA: TGTGCCAGCAGTCCATATATACAAATTTGGCAGGAGGACGGTCAGCCCCAGCATTTT
CDR3: CASSPYIQIWQEDGQPQHF

D: -
J: TRBJ1-4
V: TRBV5-1
length: 14
size: many
DNA: TGCGCCAGCAGCTTTACAGGAGATAATGAAAAACTGTTTTTT
CDR3: CASSFTGDNEKLFF

D: -
J: TRBJ2-1
V: TRBV11-1
length: 14
size: -
DNA: TGTGCCAGCAGCACACAGGGAACCCACAATGGGCAGTTCTTC
CDR3: CASSTQGTHNGQFF